This is a list of T cell receptor beta chains from one sample in a study of blood T cell repertoires in COVID-19. The protocol was immunoSEQ multiplex PCR, while the TCRdb copy is restricted to in-frame clones and leaves out a portion. The sample contains fewer than 500,000 clones, 80% to 90% of which appear only once. Material: PBMCs or T cells enriched from blood (not recorded which). These TCRs come from a man in his thirties or forties who had recovered from COVID-19. Both conserved end residues are part of each CDR3. A row's size may be missing; if present it is once, few, many or a size class.

>NA|18|TRBV5-1|TRBJ2-3
CASSLRISSGGSTDTQYF
>NA|16|TRBV11-3|TRBJ2-5
CASSSRTSGGRETQYF
>once|16|TRBV4-1|TRBJ1-4
CASSQDRGAGNEKLFF
>NA|15|TRBV7-9|TRBJ2-3
CASSLDRALADTQYF
>NA|16|TRBV5-1|TRBJ2-5
CASSFTGLAEKETQYF
>once|11|TRBV12-3/TRBV12-4|TRBJ2-5
CASGLRETQYF
>NA|15|TRBV9|TRBJ2-2
CASSPSQAGAGELFF
>NA|14|TRBV5-6|TRBJ1-6
CASRHGQGNSPLHF
>few|15|TRBV9|TRBJ1-1
CASSVDRGPNTEAFF
>NA|16|TRBV6-5|TRBJ2-3
CASSYLQGSSTDTQYF
>NA|15|TRBV19|TRBJ1-3
CASKGSGSSGNTIYF
>NA|18|TRBV5-6|TRBJ2-2
CASSPTRGGGGRDGELFF
>NA|13|TRBV6-5|TRBJ1-1
CASITGGGTEAFF
>NA|14|TRBV28|TRBJ2-5
CASSSGQLQETQYF
>NA|14|TRBV14|TRBJ1-2
CASSQGPAGYGYTF
>once|13|TRBV3-1/TRBV3-2|TRBJ1-1
CASSHRLGTEAFF
>NA|15|TRBV6-2/TRBV6-3|TRBJ2-3
CASSYTSGGGDTQYF
>NA|15|TRBV6-5|TRBJ1-4
CASSRGGTGDEKLFF
>NA|16|TRBV18|TRBJ1-4
CASSPQQGAPNEKLFF
>few|16|TRBV9|TRBJ2-7
CASSVARGTGNYEQYF
>once|17|TRBV7-8|TRBJ2-2
CASSPPGTSGGSGELFF
>NA|14|TRBV11-2|TRBJ2-2
CASSLGRYTGELFF
>NA|17|TRBV10-3|TRBJ2-3
CAISGALAGGPPDTQYF
>NA|15|TRBV2|TRBJ2-3
CASSEYRGRTDTQYF
>NA|13|TRBV29-1|TRBJ2-4
CSVEISRGDIQYF
>NA|16|TRBV29-1|TRBJ1-2
CSVEDRTGYYGYGYTF
>NA|15|TRBV9|TRBJ1-2
CASSVGQGVGYGYTF
>NA|13|TRBV29-1|TRBJ1-3
CSVRGYSGNTIYF
>NA|14|TRBV7-2|TRBJ1-5
CASSLVAGDQPQHF
>NA|20|TRBV4-2|TRBJ2-3
CASSQEWVKTSGGLSDTQYF
>NA|14|TRBV5-4|TRBJ2-1
CASSLKTGRDEQFF
>NA|16|TRBV10-3|TRBJ2-3
CAISESTSTSTDTQYF
>NA|15|TRBV6-5|TRBJ1-2
CASGLQGMMGYGYTF
>NA|16|TRBV10-3|TRBJ2-3
CAISEEWGGGGDTQYF
>NA|15|TRBV28|TRBJ1-5
CASTAGQGADQPQHF
>few|12|TRBV5-6|TRBJ1-2
CASSYRQGSYTF
>NA|16|TRBV24-1|TRBJ1-5
CATSEDRGPLNQPQHF
>NA|11|TRBV5-1|TRBJ2-1
CASSLGGEQFF
>NA|15|TRBV6-7|TRBJ2-5
CASSPGLAGPPAEYF
>NA|15|TRBV6-5|TRBJ1-3
CASMGWTGSGNTIYF
>NA|15|TRBV15|TRBJ2-1
CATSREQGAVDRQFF
>NA|14|TRBV9|TRBJ1-2
CASSDRGSSRGYTF
>few|19|TRBV2|TRBJ1-4
CASSAQEPLSGWSDEKLFF
>NA|15|TRBV3-1/TRBV3-2|TRBJ2-5
CASSLTSGGLETQYF
>NA|14|TRBV5-4|TRBJ2-1
CASSLKGVPNEQFF
>NA|13|TRBV6-5|TRBJ1-4
CASSSGTYEKLFF
>NA|15|TRBV6-5|TRBJ1-2
CASSYSLGTGVALAF
>NA|13|TRBV9|TRBJ2-7
CASSPEDTYEQYF
>NA|16|TRBV9|TRBJ1-4
CASSLNTGTVNEKLFF
>few|14|TRBV2|TRBJ1-2
CASSEDQGLAGYTF
>NA|15|TRBV18|TRBJ1-2
CASSPQRQGSHGYTF
>NA|13|TRBV4-1|TRBJ1-4
CASSRWRGEKLFF
>NA|13|TRBV6-5|TRBJ2-3
CASSPLSGNTQYF